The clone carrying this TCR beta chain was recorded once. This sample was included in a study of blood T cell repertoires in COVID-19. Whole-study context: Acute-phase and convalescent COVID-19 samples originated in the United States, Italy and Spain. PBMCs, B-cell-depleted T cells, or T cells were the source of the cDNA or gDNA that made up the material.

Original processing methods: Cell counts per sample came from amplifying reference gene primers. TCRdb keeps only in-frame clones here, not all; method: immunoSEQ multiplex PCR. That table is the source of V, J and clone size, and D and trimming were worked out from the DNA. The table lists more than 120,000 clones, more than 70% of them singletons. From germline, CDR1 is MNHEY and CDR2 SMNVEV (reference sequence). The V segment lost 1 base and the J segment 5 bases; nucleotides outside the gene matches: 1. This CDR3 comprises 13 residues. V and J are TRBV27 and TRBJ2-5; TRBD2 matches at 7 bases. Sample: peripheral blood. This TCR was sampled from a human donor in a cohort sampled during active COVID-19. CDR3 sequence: CASSLLGGETQYF. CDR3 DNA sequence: TGTGCCAGCAGTTTATTGGGGGGGGAGACCCAGTACTTC.